Listed here are 20 T cell receptor beta chains from one sample, sequenced in a study of shared clonotypes between healthy human individuals. Method: immunoSEQ multiplex PCR; TCRdb's copy keeps in-frame clones and lacks some. In the table there are about 1.5 million clones, 98% of which are singletons. Sequences were obtained from naive CD4+ T cells sorted from blood. Noted subset: CD45RA+ positively selected. The source is a man aged 25-45 years in good health.

This chain connects TRBV5-4 to TRBJ2-7, with 8 bases that match TRBD1. In germline, CDR1 is SGHNT, CDR2 YYREEE (reference sequence). The CDR3 length is 13 residues. Trimming cost V 4 bases and J 5 bases; bases outside gene matches: 5. CDR3: CASSLRDRNEQYF. CDR3 nucleotide sequence: TGTGCCAGCAGCCTGAGGGACAGGAACGAGCAGTACTTC.

V gene TRBV9 combines with J gene TRBJ2-1; D unclear. Trimming shortened V by 4 bases and J by 5 bases, and 13 bases separated the two germline ends. Germline CDR1 reads SGDLS; CDR2 reads YYNGEE. This CDR3 contains 14 residues. The CDR3 here is CASSPHHWDNEQFF. DNA of the CDR3: TGTGCCAGCAGCCCCCACCACTGGGACAATGAGCAGTTCTTC.

The gene calls are TRBV19 and TRBJ1-1; unclear D gene. Germline CDR1 and CDR2: LNHDA and SQIVND (reference sequence). V was shortened by 3 bases and J by 0 bases, with 8 bases between the two germline ends. The length of the CDR3 is 14 residues. CDR3 amino acids: CASSMEKVNTEAFF. The CDR3 bases are TGTGCCAGTAGTATGGAGAAGGTGAACACTGAAGCTTTCTTT.

V is TRBV2 and J is TRBJ2-3; 11 bases map to TRBD2. This CDR3 is 15 amino acids long. The V gene end was trimmed by 3 bases and the J gene end by 3 bases; junction bases not matched to a gene: 2. The germline V gene has CDR1 SNHLY and CDR2 FYNNEI. The DNA for the CDR3 is TGTGCCAGCAGTGAGGGGACTAGCGGTACAGATACGCAGTATTTT. Translating it yields CASSEGTSGTDTQYF. Together with reference TRBV2 and TRBJ2-3, the CDR3 gives the full variable domain: EPEVTQTPSHQVTQMGQEVILRCVPISNHLYFYWYRQILGQKVEFLVSFYNNEISEKSEIFDDQFSVERPDGSNFTLKIRSTKLEDSAMYFCASSEGTSGTDTQYFGPGTRLTVL.

The chain links TRBV2 to TRBJ2-1, with a tentative D call TRBD1 (6 bases). Germline-derived CDR1 and CDR2 are SNHLY and FYNNEI. This CDR3 comprises 17 residues. Trimming took 6 bases from V and 0 from J, leaving 18 bases between them. The CDR3 sequence: CASSPGVPLSSYNEQFF. The CDR3 region has the DNA TGTGCCAGCAGCCCAGGGGTCCCGTTGAGCTCCTACAATGAGCAGTTCTTC.

This sequence joins TRBV29-1 and TRBJ2-5, with 16 positions matching TRBD2. Per the germline V gene, CDR1 is SQVTM and CDR2 is ANQGSEA. CDR3 length: 14 residues. The V and J ends lost 7 bases and 7 bases, in that order; junction bases with no gene match: 6. For the CDR3, the DNA is TGCAGCGCCGGGACTAGCGGGAGGGTTGGGACCCAGTACTTC. It codes for CSAGTSGRVGTQYF.

The chain employs TRBV19 and TRBJ1-4, with D hard to call. The CDR3 spans 14 residues. Germline V CDR1 and CDR2: LNHDA, SQIVND (reference sequence). V shed 1 base and J shed 3 bases, with 6 bases lying between them. CDR3 sequence (DNA): TGTGCCAGTAGTATAGTCGCTCCTAATGAAAAACTGTTTTTT. Translating it yields CASSIVAPNEKLFF.

The rearrangement uses TRBV7-8 and TRBJ1-5; tentatively, D is TRBD1 (5 bases). The CDR3 has 13 amino acids. Germline loops: CDR1 SGHVS, CDR2 FQNEAQ. V shed 5 bases and J shed 7 bases, with 12 bases lying between them. CDR3 protein: CASSLSEGQPQHF. The CDR3 coding sequence is TGTGCCAGCAGCCTTTCGGAGGGGCAGCCCCAGCATTTT. Based on the CDR3 plus reference TRBV7-8 and TRBJ1-5, the full variable domain is GAGVSQSPRYKVAKRGQDVALRCDPISGHVSLFWYQQALGQGPEFLTYFQNEAQLDKSGLPSDRFFAERPEGSVSTLKIQRTQQEDSAVYLCASSLSEGQPQHFGDGTRLSIL.

Points on this clone: Other DNA sequences of this sample code for an identical CDR3. This chain uses TRBV20-1 with TRBJ2-7; weak D call: TRBD1 (5 bases). Trimming took off 2 bases at V and 3 bases at J, with 5 bases between the two ends. The CDR3 has 11 amino acids. The germline gives CDR1 DFQATT, CDR2 SNEGSKA (reference sequence). The CDR3 DNA reads TGCAGTGCTAGACAGGGCTACGAGCAGTACTTC. It yields the protein CSARQGYEQYF.

This rearrangement joins TRBV11-2 to TRBJ2-1; D is perhaps TRBD2 (5 bases). The CDR3 totals 14 residues. Germline CDR1 is SGHAT and CDR2 is FQNNGV. With 1 base removed from V and 6 bases from J, the gap between germline ends came to 10 bases. CDR3 region: CASSLGPRGNEQFF. The CDR3 DNA follows: TGTGCCAGCAGCTTAGGCCCCCGGGGCAATGAGCAGTTCTTC.

The J gene is TRBJ2-1, the V gene TRBV5-4; D remains unclear. Germline V gene data show CDR1 as SGHNT and CDR2 as YYREEE (reference sequence). The ends were cut back, 4 bases at V and 6 bases at J, with 14 bases in the middle. The CDR3 loop spans 14 amino acids. The CDR3 DNA is TGTGCCAGCAGCCCCCGCGGCCTGGGCAATGAGCAGTTCTTC. Its protein is CASSPRGLGNEQFF.

The chain combines TRBV7-9 with TRBJ2-6; 7 nucleotides agree with TRBD1. The CDR3 is 16 amino acids. The germline gives CDR1 SEHNR, CDR2 FQNEAQ (reference sequence). V trimming: 4 bases; J trimming: 1 base; junction bases outside the gene matches: 4. CDR3 in DNA: TGTGCCAGCAGCTCGGAGGACAGGTCTGGGGCCAACGTCCTGACTTTC. Translated: CASSSEDRSGANVLTF.

To note about this clone: This sample also contains other DNA sequences that code for the same CDR3. The chain carries TRBV9 and TRBJ2-7; the match to TRBD1 covers 7 bases. The germline CDR1 and CDR2 sequences are SGDLS and YYNGEE. V dropped 0 bases and J dropped 3; count of bases not matched to a gene: 3. The CDR3 covers 14 residues. CDR3 residues: CASSVAGQSYEQYF. The CDR3 DNA sequence: TGTGCCAGCAGCGTAGCGGGACAGAGCTACGAGCAGTACTTC.

This CDR3 is CAIRATVLNTEAFF. CDR3 coding DNA: TGTGCCATCCGGGCAACAGTATTGAACACTGAAGCTTTCTTT. This rearrangement joins TRBV10-3 to TRBJ1-1; the D is unclear. The length of the CDR3 is 14 residues. Germline V lookup: CDR1 ENHRY, CDR2 SYGVKD. V lost 8 bases to trimming and J lost 0 bases, with 13 bases between them.

The genes are TRBV12-5 and TRBJ2-7; D tentatively reads TRBD1 or TRBD2 (5 bases each). V was shortened by 3 bases and J by 0 bases, with 18 bases between the two germline ends. CDR3 length: 17 amino acids. The germline gives CDR1 LGHNT, CDR2 FRNRAP. The CDR3 is CASGFWDANDFSYEQYF. CDR3 bases: TGTGCTAGTGGTTTTTGGGACGCAAACGATTTCTCCTACGAGCAGTACTTC.

The chain couples TRBV6-5 to TRBJ2-7; 8 nucleotides align to TRBD1. This CDR3 spans 16 amino acids. The ends lost 3 bases at V and 2 bases at J; junction bases unmatched: 9. CDR1 and CDR2 from the germline V gene are MNHEY and SVGAGI. This CDR3 reads CASSYTTGVNPYEQYF. CDR3 coding DNA: TGTGCCAGCAGTTATACGACAGGGGTCAACCCCTACGAGCAGTACTTC.

The chain recombines TRBV27 with TRBJ2-1; no reliable D call. The germline CDR1 and CDR2 sequences are MNHEY and SMNVEV (reference sequence). This CDR3 spans 16 amino acids. Trimming pared 2 bases from V and 1 base from J, leaving 12 bases between. CDR3 region: CASSLSWARSYNEQFF. CDR3 DNA sequence: TGTGCCAGCAGTTTAAGCTGGGCCAGATCCTACAATGAGCAGTTCTTC.

This chain links TRBV14 with TRBJ2-2; weak D call: TRBD1 (5 bases). Germline CDR1 reads SGHDN; CDR2 reads FVKESK. V shed 4 bases and J shed 1 base, with 10 bases lying between them. The CDR3 sequence is 15 residues long. Written as DNA, the CDR3 is TGTGCCAGCAGCCCCTTTGGACAGAACACCGGGGAGCTGTTTTTT. It yields the protein CASSPFGQNTGELFF.

This chain links TRBV9 with TRBJ1-2; D ambiguous. CDR1 is SGDLS, CDR2 YYNGEE, per germline. CDR3 length equals 15 residues. V shed 0 bases and J shed 4 bases, with 13 bases lying between them. As DNA, the CDR3 is TGTGCCAGCAGCGTAGATCTTGACAAGACCTATGGCTACACCTTC. Translation: CASSVDLDKTYGYTF.

The chain combines TRBV5-6 with TRBJ1-2; 10 bases are shared with TRBD1. V lost 4 bases to trimming and J lost 12 bases; unmatched junction nucleotides: 6. Germline CDR1 SGHDT, CDR2 YYEEEE. The CDR3 loop spans 12 amino acids. CDR3 sequence reads: CASSPDRGRDTF. DNA for the CDR3: TGTGCCAGCAGCCCCGACAGGGGGCGAGACACCTTC.